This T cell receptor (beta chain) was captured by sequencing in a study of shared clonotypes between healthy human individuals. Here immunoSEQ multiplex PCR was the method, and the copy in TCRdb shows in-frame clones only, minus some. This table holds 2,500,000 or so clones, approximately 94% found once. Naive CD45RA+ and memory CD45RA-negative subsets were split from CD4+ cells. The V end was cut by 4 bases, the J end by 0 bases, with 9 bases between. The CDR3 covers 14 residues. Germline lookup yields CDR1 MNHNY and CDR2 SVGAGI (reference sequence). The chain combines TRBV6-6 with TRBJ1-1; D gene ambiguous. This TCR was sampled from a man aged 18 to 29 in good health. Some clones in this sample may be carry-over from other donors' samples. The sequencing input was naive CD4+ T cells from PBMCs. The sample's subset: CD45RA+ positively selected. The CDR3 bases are TGTGCCAGCAGTTTGGGTGAGATGAACACTGAAGCTTTCTTT. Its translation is CASSLGEMNTEAFF.